Listed below are T cell receptor beta chains from one sample, sequenced in a study of metastatic and nonmetastatic thyroid tumors. TCRdb used MiXCR to call clones anew from the PCR reads. The data hold about 19,000 clones, with 35% to 40% observed a single time. Sequenced: tumor tissue. All receptors come from a female donor with papillary thyroid cancer or a benign thyroid nodule (not recorded which). Some clones in this sample may be carry-over from other donors' samples. CDR3s leave out the opening cysteine and the closing phenylalanine or tryptophan.

V gene: TRBV6-2/TRBV6-3
CDR3 protein: ASSYSATADYGYT

V gene: TRBV6-2/TRBV6-3
CDR3 protein: ASSYSYTSASYEQY

V gene: TRBV24-1
CDR3 protein: ATSAGGKGIDNYGYT

V gene: TRBV11-3
CDR3 protein: ASSLRQGTNSPLH

V gene: TRBV28
CDR3 protein: ASSPSRGELF

V gene: TRBV19
CDR3 protein: AIRGNTGELF

V gene: TRBV19
CDR3 protein: ASGRQGTTYEQY

V gene: TRBV10-2
CDR3 protein: ASSDRQSDGYT

V gene: TRBV12-3/TRBV12-4
CDR3 protein: ASSKGTGYT

V gene: TRBV30
CDR3 protein: ASRGVRDDSPLH